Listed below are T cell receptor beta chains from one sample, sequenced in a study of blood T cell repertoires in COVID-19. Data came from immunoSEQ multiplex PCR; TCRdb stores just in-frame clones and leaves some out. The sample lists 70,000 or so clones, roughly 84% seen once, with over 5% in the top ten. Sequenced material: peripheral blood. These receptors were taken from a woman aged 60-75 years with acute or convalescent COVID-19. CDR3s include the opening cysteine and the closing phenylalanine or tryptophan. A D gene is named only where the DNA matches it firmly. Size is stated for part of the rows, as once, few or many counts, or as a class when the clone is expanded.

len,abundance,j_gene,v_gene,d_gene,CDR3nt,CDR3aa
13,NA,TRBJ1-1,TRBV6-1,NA,TGTGCCAGCAGTGAACGGGTAGGCACTGAAGCTTTCTTT,CASSERVGTEAFF
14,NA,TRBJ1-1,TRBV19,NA,TGTGCCAGTAGTATAGACAGTCGGAACACTGAAGCTTTCTTT,CASSIDSRNTEAFF
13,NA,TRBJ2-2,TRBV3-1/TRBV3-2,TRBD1,TGTGCCAGCAGCTCGACAGGGGTCGGGGAGCTGTTTTTT,CASSSTGVGELFF
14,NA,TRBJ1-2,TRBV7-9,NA,TGTGCCAGCAGCTTAAAAGGGGTTGACTATGGCTACACCTTC,CASSLKGVDYGYTF
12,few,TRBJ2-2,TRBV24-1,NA,TGTGCCACCAGTTTCCCGGCCGGGGAGCTGTTTTTT,CATSFPAGELFF
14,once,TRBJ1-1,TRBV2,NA,TGTGCCAGCAGTGAGTCCGGGTTCGACACTGAAGCTTTCTTT,CASSESGFDTEAFF
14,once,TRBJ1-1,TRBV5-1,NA,TGCGCCAGCTGTCTACAGGGCTGGAACACTGAAGCTTTCTTT,CASCLQGWNTEAFF
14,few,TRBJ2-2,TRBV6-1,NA,TGTGCCAGCAGTGAATCCAAGAACACCGGGGAGCTGTTTTTT,CASSESKNTGELFF
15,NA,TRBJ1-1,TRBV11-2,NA,TGTGCCAGCAGCTTAGAACCGGGTATGAACACTGAAGCTTTCTTT,CASSLEPGMNTEAFF
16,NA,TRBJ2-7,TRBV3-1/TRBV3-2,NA,TGTGCCAGCAGCCCCATCCATAGGACATCGTCCTACGAGCAGTACTTC,CASSPIHRTSSYEQYF
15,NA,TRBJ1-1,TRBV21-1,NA,TGTGCCAGCAGCGGTCGGACAGGACCGGGGACTGAAGCTTTCTTT,CASSGRTGPGTEAFF
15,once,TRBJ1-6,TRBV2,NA,TGTGCCAGCAGGACAAAGAGCTCCTATAATTCACCCCTCCACTTT,CASRTKSSYNSPLHF
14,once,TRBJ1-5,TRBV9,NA,TGTGCCAGCAGCGGGGGACCGCCGGAGGGGCCCCAGCATTTT,CASSGGPPEGPQHF
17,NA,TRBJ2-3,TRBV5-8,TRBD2,TGTGCCAGCAGCAAGGTTCCGGGACTAGCTCTCACAGATACGCAGTATTTT,CASSKVPGLALTDTQYF
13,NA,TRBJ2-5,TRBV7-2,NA,TGTGCCAGCAGCTCCCTCTCGGGGGAGACCCAGTACTTC,CASSSLSGETQYF
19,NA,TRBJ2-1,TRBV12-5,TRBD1,TGTGCTAGTGGTGCCCCTCGGACAGGGGTTAGCGGACCCTACAATGAGCAGTTCTTC,CASGAPRTGVSGPYNEQFF
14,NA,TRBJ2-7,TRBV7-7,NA,TGTGCCAGCAGCCCAACAGACAGGTCAGAAGAGCAGTACTTC,CASSPTDRSEEQYF
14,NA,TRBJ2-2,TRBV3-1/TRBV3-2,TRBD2,TGTGCCAGCAGCGGGCGGGGGTACACCGGGGAGCTGTTTTTT,CASSGRGYTGELFF
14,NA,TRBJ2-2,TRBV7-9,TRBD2,TGTGCCAGCAGCCGTTCGGGGGGCACCGGGGAGCTGTTTTTT,CASSRSGGTGELFF
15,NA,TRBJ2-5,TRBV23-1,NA,TGCGCCAGCAGTCAGAGGGGGGGTGTCGGAGAGACCCAGTACTTC,CASSQRGGVGETQYF
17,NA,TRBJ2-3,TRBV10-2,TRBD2,TGCGCCAGCACCGCTGTTTTAGCGGGAGCGGGCACAGATACGCAGTATTTT,CASTAVLAGAGTDTQYF
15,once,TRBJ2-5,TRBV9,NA,TGTGCCAGCAGCGCGTTAGTGGGGGGCCAAGAGACCCAGTACTTC,CASSALVGGQETQYF
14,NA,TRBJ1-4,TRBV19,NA,TGTGCCTCCCACGAGGGCAGAGAAGGTGAAAAACTGTTTTTT,CASHEGREGEKLFF
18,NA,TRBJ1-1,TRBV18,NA,TGTGCCAGCTCACCACCTATCGGGGGGCAGGGCGGAAACACTGAAGCTTTCTTT,CASSPPIGGQGGNTEAFF
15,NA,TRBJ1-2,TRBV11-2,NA,TGTGCCAGCAGCCTCGCTCAGGCGGGGGTCTATGGCTACACCTTC,CASSLAQAGVYGYTF
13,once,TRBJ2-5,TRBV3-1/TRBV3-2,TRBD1,TGTGCCAGCAGCCCGGGACAGATAGAGACCCAGTACTTC,CASSPGQIETQYF
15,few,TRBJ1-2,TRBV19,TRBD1,TGTGCCAGTAGCCTGGGGACAGATTTTAACTATGGCTACACCTTC,CASSLGTDFNYGYTF